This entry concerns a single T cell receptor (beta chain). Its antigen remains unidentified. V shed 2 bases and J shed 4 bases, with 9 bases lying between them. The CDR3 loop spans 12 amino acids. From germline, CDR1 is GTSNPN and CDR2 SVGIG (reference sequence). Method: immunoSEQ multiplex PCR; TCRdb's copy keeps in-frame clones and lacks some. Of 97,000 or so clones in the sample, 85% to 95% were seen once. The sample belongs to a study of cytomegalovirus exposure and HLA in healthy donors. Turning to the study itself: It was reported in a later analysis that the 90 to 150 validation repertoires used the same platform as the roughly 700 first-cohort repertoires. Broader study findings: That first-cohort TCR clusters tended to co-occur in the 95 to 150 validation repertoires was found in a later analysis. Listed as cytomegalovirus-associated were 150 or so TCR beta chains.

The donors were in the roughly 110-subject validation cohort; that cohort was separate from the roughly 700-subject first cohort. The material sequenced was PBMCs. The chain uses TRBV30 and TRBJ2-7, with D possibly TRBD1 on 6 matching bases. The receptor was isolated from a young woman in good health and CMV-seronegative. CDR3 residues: CAWSYRAYEQYF. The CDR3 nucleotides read TGTGCCTGGAGTTACAGGGCTTACGAGCAGTACTTC.